This T cell receptor (beta chain) was recorded in a study of blood T cell repertoires in COVID-19. In the study overall: COVID-19 samples, acute and convalescent, were from the United States, Italy and Spain. In each case, the material was cDNA or gDNA derived from T cells, B-cell-depleted T cells, or PBMCs.

V dropped 3 bases and J dropped 1 base, with 12 bases sitting between them. The CDR3 has 15 residues. Germline CDR1 and CDR2: MNHEY and SMNVEV (reference sequence). Only in-frame clones appear in the TCRdb table, and some are missing; sequencing was by immunoSEQ multiplex PCR. The profile shows about 320,000 clones, under 90% of them singletons. A Seattle source enrolled patients during active infection and followed them longitudinally. The sequenced sample consisted of peripheral blood. The receptor comes from a woman in her 30s with COVID-19, enrolled during active disease. The chain recombines TRBV27 with TRBJ2-5; a weak D match, TRBD1 (6 bases). The CDR3 spells CASSFRDTFQETQYF. The CDR3 DNA follows: TGTGCCAGCAGTTTCCGGGACACCTTCCAAGAGACCCAGTACTTC.